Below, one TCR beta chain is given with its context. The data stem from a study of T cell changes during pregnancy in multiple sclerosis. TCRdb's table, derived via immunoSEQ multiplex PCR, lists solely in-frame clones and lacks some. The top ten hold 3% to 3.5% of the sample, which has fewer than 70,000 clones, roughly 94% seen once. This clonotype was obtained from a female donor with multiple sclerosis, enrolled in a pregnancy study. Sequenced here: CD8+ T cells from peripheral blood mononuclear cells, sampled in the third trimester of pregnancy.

CDR3 residues: CASSSGPGSEQFF. As DNA, the CDR3 is TGTGCCAGCAGTTCGGGCCCTGGGAGTGAGCAGTTCTTC. The genes are TRBV6-5 and TRBJ2-1; a possible D gene is TRBD2 (5 bases). This CDR3 has 13 amino acids. The germline V gene has CDR1 MNHEY and CDR2 SVGAGI. V was shortened by 4 bases and J by 9 bases, with 13 bases between the two germline ends.